The 10 T cell receptor beta chains reported below all come from one sample, sequenced in a study of neoadjuvant anti-PD-1 for oral cavity cancer. Repertoires were generated with immunoSEQ multiplex PCR, while TCRdb's copy carries only in-frame clones and drops some. The table records 15,000 or so clones, 60% to 75% of them present only once. This sample's time point: after neoadjuvant nivolumab, at surgical resection. The sample was PBMCs, taken after nivolumab (anti-PD-1) treatment. The source is a person between 40 and 85 years old with oral cavity squamous cell carcinoma.

The DNA for the CDR3 is TGTGCCAGCAGTGAGACGGGATGGGAGACCCAGTACTTC. It translates to CASSETGWETQYF. This chain links TRBV2 with TRBJ2-5, with D perhaps matching TRBD2 (5 bases). CDR1 and CDR2 from the germline V gene are SNHLY and FYNNEI. V lost 3 bases and J 5 bases, leaving 10 bases between the germline ends. The CDR3 covers 13 residues.

CDR3 bases: TGTGCCAGCAGGGGGACAGGGGGATTAGCTTTCTTT. Translated: CASRGTGGLAFF. This rearrangement joins TRBV7-9 to TRBJ1-1; 11 bases match TRBD1. The germline V gene encodes CDR1 SEHNR and CDR2 FQNEAQ (reference sequence). The CDR3 is made up of 12 amino acids. Unmatched junction bases numbered 4, after V lost 6 bases and J lost 10 bases.

Regarding this clone: The junction shows a germline mismatch at one end, possibly a read error. This chain uses TRBV20-1 with TRBJ1-2; D ambiguous. The CDR3 runs 11 residues. The germline V gene encodes CDR1 DFQATT and CDR2 SNEGSKA (reference sequence). The CDR3 region is CSAREGYGYTF. In DNA, the CDR3 is TGCAGTGCGAGAGAGGGTTATGGCTACACCTTC.

The chain recombines TRBV27 with TRBJ1-1, with TRBD1 matching 9 bases. The trim removed 6 bases at V and 1 base at J, leaving 6 bases unmatched. The CDR3 has 15 residues. Germline CDR1 MNHEY, CDR2 SMNVEV (reference sequence). The CDR3 bases are TGTGCCAGCAGCCCGGACAGGGGAACGAACACTGAAGCTTTCTTT. Its translation is CASSPDRGTNTEAFF.

The rearrangement joins TRBV7-7 to TRBJ2-1; D might be TRBD2 (6 bases). Trimming removed 5 bases at V and 3 bases at J, with 20 bases between. The CDR3 covers 17 residues. From germline, CDR1 is SSHAT and CDR2 FNYEAQ (reference sequence). In nucleotides, the CDR3 is TGTGCCAGCAGCCCTACCCAGCGGCAGGGAGGCTACAATGAGCAGTTCTTC. It encodes CASSPTQRQGGYNEQFF.

This clone has just a few counts. CDR3 in DNA: TGTGCCAGCAGTTTAGGCCCCTCTTCGGGTCAGCCCCAGCATTTT. Amino acid sequence: CASSLGPSSGQPQHF. J is TRBJ1-5 and V is TRBV27; D gene ambiguous. With 2 bases removed from V and 6 bases from J, the gap between germline ends came to 14 bases. Germline V gene data show CDR1 as MNHEY and CDR2 as SMNVEV (reference sequence). The length of the CDR3 is 15 residues.

V gene TRBV5-5 combines with J gene TRBJ2-4; 7 bases map to TRBD1. CDR1 is SGHKS and CDR2 is YYEKEE in the germline V gene (reference sequence). With V trimmed by 4 bases and J by 11 bases, 9 bases remained unmatched. The CDR3 sequence is 13 residues long. The CDR3 is CASSLIPGQFQYF. DNA of the CDR3: TGTGCCAGCAGCCTCATTCCGGGACAGTTTCAGTACTTC.

The V call is TRBV7-8, the J call TRBJ1-2; 12 bases match TRBD1. The V segment lost 5 bases and the J segment 7 bases; nucleotides outside the gene matches: 5. Germline CDR1 and CDR2: SGHVS and FQNEAQ. The CDR3 is made up of 14 amino acids. The DNA of the CDR3 is TGTGCCAGCAGCCGGGACAGGGGGCCCCTTGGCTACACCTTC. It codes for CASSRDRGPLGYTF.

CDR3 in amino acids: CASSLQIAGEQFF. For the CDR3, the DNA is TGCGCCAGCAGCTTACAAATTGCGGGTGAGCAGTTCTTC. This chain uses TRBV5-1 with TRBJ2-1, with D maybe TRBD2 (5 bases). Trimming stripped 2 bases from V and 9 bases from J, with 12 bases between. Germline CDR1 reads SGHRS; CDR2 reads YFSETQ. This CDR3 has 13 residues.

This chain uses TRBV27 with TRBJ2-5; no reliable D call. The closer fit of TRBJ2-7 to the DNA end suggests the J call may be wrong. The CDR3 is 13 amino acids. Germline CDR1 and CDR2: MNHEY and SMNVEV (reference sequence). In DNA form, the CDR3 reads TGTGCCAGCAGTTTTACCCCCCAGCGCGAGCAGTACTTC. The encoded protein is CASSFTPQREQYF.